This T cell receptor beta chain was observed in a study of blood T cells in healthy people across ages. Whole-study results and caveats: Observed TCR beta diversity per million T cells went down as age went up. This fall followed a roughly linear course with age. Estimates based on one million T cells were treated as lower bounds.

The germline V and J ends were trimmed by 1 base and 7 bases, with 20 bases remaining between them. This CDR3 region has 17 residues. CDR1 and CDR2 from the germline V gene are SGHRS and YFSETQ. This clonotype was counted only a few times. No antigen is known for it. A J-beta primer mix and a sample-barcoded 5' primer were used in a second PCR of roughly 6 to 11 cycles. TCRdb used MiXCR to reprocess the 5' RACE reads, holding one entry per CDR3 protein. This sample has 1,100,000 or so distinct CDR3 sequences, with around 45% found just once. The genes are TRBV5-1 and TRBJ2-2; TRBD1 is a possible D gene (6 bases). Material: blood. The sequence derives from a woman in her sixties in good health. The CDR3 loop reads CASSLLLLTGTGGELFF. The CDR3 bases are TGCGCCAGCAGCTTGCTATTGCTAACAGGGACCGGCGGGGAGCTGTTTTTT.